This T cell receptor (beta chain) was captured in a study of T cell responses to AZD1222 COVID-19 vaccine. Study overall: Second doses at about 4 or about 12 weeks were pooled. Study-wide findings and caveats: Repertoire samples came only from after the peak T cell response. Across spike, vaccine-associated CD4 TCRs were found, dominant at 160-218 and 743-854.

Clones were read by immunoSEQ multiplex PCR, and TCRdb kept only the in-frame ones, dropping some. The table has approximately 110,000 clones, roughly 82% seen once. The CDR3 runs to 15 residues. Trimming took off 3 bases at V and 0 bases at J, with 9 bases between the two ends. The V gene's germline CDR1 is MNHEY and CDR2 SMNVEV (reference sequence). Worth noting for this clone: Antigen: not known.

The TCR sequence derives from an adult in good health. The sample consisted of peripheral blood, taken on day 0 of AZD1222 vaccination. The rearrangement uses TRBV27 and TRBJ2-1; no definite D call. The CDR3 sequence: CASSFVGSSYNEQFF. The DNA for the CDR3 is TGTGCCAGCAGTTTCGTCGGTAGCTCCTACAATGAGCAGTTCTTC.